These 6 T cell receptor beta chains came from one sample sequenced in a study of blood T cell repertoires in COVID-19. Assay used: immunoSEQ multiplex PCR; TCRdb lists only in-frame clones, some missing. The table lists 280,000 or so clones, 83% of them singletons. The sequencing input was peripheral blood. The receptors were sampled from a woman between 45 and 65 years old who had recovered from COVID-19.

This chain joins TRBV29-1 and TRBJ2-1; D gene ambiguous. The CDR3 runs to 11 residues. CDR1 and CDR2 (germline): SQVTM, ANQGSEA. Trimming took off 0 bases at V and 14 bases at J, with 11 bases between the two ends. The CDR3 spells CSVEDRVKEFF. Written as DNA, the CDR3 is TGCAGCGTTGAAGATCGGGTGAAAGAGTTCTTC.

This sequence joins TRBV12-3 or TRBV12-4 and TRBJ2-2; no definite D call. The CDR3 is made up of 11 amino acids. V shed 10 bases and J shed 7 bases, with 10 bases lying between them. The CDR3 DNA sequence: TGTGCCATGTTACGAGGCGGGGAGCTGTTTTTT. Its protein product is CAMLRGGELFF.

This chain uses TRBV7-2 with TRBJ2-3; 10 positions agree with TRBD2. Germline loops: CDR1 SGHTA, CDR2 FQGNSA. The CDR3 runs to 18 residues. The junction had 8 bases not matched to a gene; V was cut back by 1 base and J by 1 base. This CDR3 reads CASSLGGLAGVGTDTQYF. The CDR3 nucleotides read TGTGCCAGCAGCTTAGGGGGGCTAGCGGGGGTTGGCACAGATACGCAGTATTTT.

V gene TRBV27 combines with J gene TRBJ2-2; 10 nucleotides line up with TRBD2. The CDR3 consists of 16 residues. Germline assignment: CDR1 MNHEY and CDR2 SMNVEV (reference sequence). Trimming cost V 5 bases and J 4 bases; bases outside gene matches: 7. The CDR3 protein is CASSETSGTLTGELFF. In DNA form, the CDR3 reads TGTGCCAGCAGTGAAACTAGCGGGACTCTCACCGGGGAGCTGTTTTTT.

The chain's CDR3 is CASGGTGGDRAGYTF. CDR3 in DNA: TGTGCCAGTGGAGGGACAGGGGGCGATCGAGCTGGCTACACCTTC. The V call is TRBV6-5, the J call TRBJ1-2, with 12 nucleotides matching TRBD1. The trim removed 9 bases at V and 7 bases at J, leaving 12 bases unmatched. The length of the CDR3 is 15 residues. Per the germline V gene, CDR1 is MNHEY and CDR2 is SVGAGI.

Here the CDR3 reads CASSYPQPLYEQYF. CDR3 bases: TGTGCCAGCAGTTACCCACAACCCCTCTACGAGCAGTACTTC. This sequence joins TRBV6-5 and TRBJ2-7; no reliable D call. Trimming pared 2 bases from V and 3 bases from J, leaving 11 bases between. Per the germline V gene, CDR1 is MNHEY and CDR2 is SVGAGI. The length of the CDR3 is 14 residues.